The T cell receptor (beta chain) described here comes from a study of CXCR3-negative and CXCR3-positive naive CD8 T cells. Findings and caveats of the study: A higher hydrophobicity marked the TRB CDR3s of CXCR3-positive naive cells versus CXCR3-negative naive cells.

To note about this clonotype: What it recognizes is unknown.

UMI-labeled 5' RACE TRB cDNA libraries were prepared from the cells. No DNA is given; TCRdb re-called the 5' RACE reads and lists each CDR3 protein once. The specimen's table records some 130,000 distinct CDR3 sequences. This CDR3 is 14 amino acids long. Germline CDR1 reads SEHNR; CDR2 reads FQNEAQ (reference sequence). This chain links TRBV7-9 with TRBJ2-5. This clonotype originated in a human donor in good health. Some clones in this sample may be carry-over from other donors' samples. Sequencing was performed on naive CXCR3+ CD8+ T cells from blood. Subset denoted: CD45RO-CCR7+CD27+CD95- naive CD8+ T cells expressing CXCR3 (TNR3+). CDR3: CASSLVASQETQYF.